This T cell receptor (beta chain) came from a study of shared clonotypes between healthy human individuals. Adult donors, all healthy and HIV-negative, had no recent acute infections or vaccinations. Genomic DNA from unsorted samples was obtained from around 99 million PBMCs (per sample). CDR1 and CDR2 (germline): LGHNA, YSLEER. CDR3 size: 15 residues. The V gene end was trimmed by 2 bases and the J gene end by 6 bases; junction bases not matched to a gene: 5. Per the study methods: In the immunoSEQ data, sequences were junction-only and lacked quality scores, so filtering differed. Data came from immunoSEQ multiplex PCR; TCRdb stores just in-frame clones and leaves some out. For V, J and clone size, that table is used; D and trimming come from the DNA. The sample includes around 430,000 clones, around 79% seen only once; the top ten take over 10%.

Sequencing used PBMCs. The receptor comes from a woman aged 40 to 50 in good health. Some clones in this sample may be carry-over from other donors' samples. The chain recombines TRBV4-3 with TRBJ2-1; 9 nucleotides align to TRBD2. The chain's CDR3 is CASSQNSGSRNEQFF. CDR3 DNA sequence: TGCGCCAGCAGCCAAAATAGCGGGAGTCGCAATGAGCAGTTCTTC.